The rows below give T cell receptor beta chains drawn from one sample of a study of spatial heterogeneity in lung cancer. TCRdb reprocessed the 5' RACE reads with MiXCR, giving one entry per CDR3 protein. The data show around 110,000 distinct CDR3 sequences, 12% seen once. Sequenced material: PBMCs, taken at follow-up. Receptor source: a male donor with early-stage non-small cell lung cancer. CDR3s include the opening cysteine and the closing phenylalanine or tryptophan. A D gene is named only where the DNA matches it firmly. Rows may omit the clone size; those that give it use once, few, many or a size class.

J gene: TRBJ2-5; D gene: TRBD2; clone size: few; V gene: TRBV6-1; CDR3 DNA: TGTGCCAGCAGTGCTAGCGGGGGGCCCGGAAATGCGCAAGAGACCCAGTACTTC; CDR3 protein: CASSASGGPGNAQETQYF
J gene: TRBJ2-5; D gene: TRBD1; clone size: -; V gene: TRBV7-9; CDR3 DNA: TGTGCCAGCAGCTTAGCCCTAGGACAGGGAAAACAAGAGACCCAGTACTTC; CDR3 protein: CASSLALGQGKQETQYF
J gene: TRBJ2-1; D gene: -; clone size: -; V gene: TRBV9; CDR3 DNA: TGTGCCAGCAGCGTGGGGGGCGCAGGTTCCTACAATGAGCAGTTCTTC; CDR3 protein: CASSVGGAGSYNEQFF
J gene: TRBJ1-1; D gene: TRBD1; clone size: -; V gene: TRBV9; CDR3 DNA: TGTGCCAGCAGCGTACCCTGGGACAGGGGGAACACTGAAGCTTTCTTT; CDR3 protein: CASSVPWDRGNTEAFF
J gene: TRBJ2-3; D gene: -; clone size: many; V gene: TRBV5-4; CDR3 DNA: TGTGCCAGCAGCTTGGCCTACGGATACACAGATACGCAGTATTTT; CDR3 protein: CASSLAYGYTDTQYF
J gene: TRBJ2-6; D gene: TRBD1; clone size: few; V gene: TRBV7-6; CDR3 DNA: TGTGCCAGCAGCAGACAGGGCTCCACTCTCTCTGGGGCCAACGTCCTGACTTTC; CDR3 protein: CASSRQGSTLSGANVLTF
J gene: TRBJ2-1; D gene: TRBD2; clone size: -; V gene: TRBV4-1; CDR3 DNA: TGCGCCAGCAGCCAACCCGGGACTAGTAGGTACAATGAGCAGTTCTTC; CDR3 protein: CASSQPGTSRYNEQFF
J gene: TRBJ2-7; D gene: TRBD1; clone size: many; V gene: TRBV20-1; CDR3 DNA: TGCAGTGCTACGGGACAGGGGAACGAGCAGTACTTC; CDR3 protein: CSATGQGNEQYF
J gene: TRBJ1-5; D gene: TRBD1; clone size: few; V gene: TRBV12-3/TRBV12-4; CDR3 DNA: TGTGCCAGCAGTTTCGGGACAGGGATTCAGCCCCAGCATTTT; CDR3 protein: CASSFGTGIQPQHF
J gene: TRBJ2-1; D gene: TRBD2; clone size: -; V gene: TRBV7-2; CDR3 DNA: TGTGCCAGCAGCACCTTCCGACTAGCGGGGGGCTACAATGAGCAGTTCTTC; CDR3 protein: CASSTFRLAGGYNEQFF
J gene: TRBJ1-1; D gene: -; clone size: medium-sized; V gene: TRBV29-1; CDR3 DNA: TGCAGCGTTGAAGGACCGATGAACACTGAAGCTTTCTTT; CDR3 protein: CSVEGPMNTEAFF
J gene: TRBJ1-5; D gene: TRBD1; clone size: few; V gene: TRBV19; CDR3 DNA: TGTGCCAGTAGTGATCGACAGGGTTTGGTTCAGCCCCAGCATTTT; CDR3 protein: CASSDRQGLVQPQHF
J gene: TRBJ2-5; D gene: TRBD2; clone size: few; V gene: TRBV4-2; CDR3 DNA: TGTGCCAGCAGCCAGGATGTAGCGGGGGGCCAGAAGACCCAGTACTTC; CDR3 protein: CASSQDVAGGQKTQYF
J gene: TRBJ1-4; D gene: -; clone size: many; V gene: TRBV14; CDR3 DNA: TGTGCCAGCAGCCAAGACGTGGGGAAAAAACTGTTTTTT; CDR3 protein: CASSQDVGKKLFF
J gene: TRBJ2-5; D gene: -; clone size: many; V gene: TRBV19; CDR3 DNA: TGTGCCAGTAGTATAAAAGGGACTGGACAAGAGACCCAGTACTTC; CDR3 protein: CASSIKGTGQETQYF
J gene: TRBJ2-7; D gene: -; clone size: -; V gene: TRBV6-2/TRBV6-3; CDR3 DNA: TGTGCCAGCAGGTGGACGGAGAGCTCCTACGAGCAGTACTTC; CDR3 protein: CASRWTESSYEQYF
J gene: TRBJ1-5; D gene: -; clone size: few; V gene: TRBV2; CDR3 DNA: TGTGCCAGCAGTGGGGACCTTCAGCCCCAGCATTTT; CDR3 protein: CASSGDLQPQHF
J gene: TRBJ1-2; D gene: -; clone size: few; V gene: TRBV11-2; CDR3 DNA: TGTGCCAGCAGCTTGGGCAGGGATGGCTACACCTTC; CDR3 protein: CASSLGRDGYTF
J gene: TRBJ1-5; D gene: -; clone size: -; V gene: TRBV18; CDR3 DNA: TGTGCCAGCTCACCAGGGCAGGTTAATAGCAATCAGCCCCAGCATTTT; CDR3 protein: CASSPGQVNSNQPQHF
J gene: TRBJ1-5; D gene: -; clone size: -; V gene: TRBV3-1; CDR3 DNA: TGTGCCAGCAGCCCCCAACATCAGCCCCAGCATTTT; CDR3 protein: CASSPQHQPQHF
J gene: TRBJ2-2; D gene: -; clone size: -; V gene: TRBV30; CDR3 DNA: TGTGCCTGGAGTTCGGGACCGTGGGGCGGGGAGCTGTTTTTT; CDR3 protein: CAWSSGPWGGELFF
J gene: TRBJ2-1; D gene: -; clone size: few; V gene: TRBV15; CDR3 DNA: TGTGCCACCAGCAGAGGTCAAACTAGCTTCTACAATGAGCAGTTCTTC; CDR3 protein: CATSRGQTSFYNEQFF
J gene: TRBJ2-5; D gene: TRBD1; clone size: -; V gene: TRBV23-1; CDR3 DNA: TGCGCCGGGGGACAGGGGGTATATCACCAAGAGACCCAGTACTTC; CDR3 protein: CAGGQGVYHQETQYF
J gene: TRBJ1-5; D gene: TRBD1; clone size: -; V gene: TRBV7-2; CDR3 DNA: TGTGCCAGCAGCTTGGAGGGGGCGGTGGGCAATCAGCCCCAGCATTTT; CDR3 protein: CASSLEGAVGNQPQHF
J gene: TRBJ1-4; D gene: -; clone size: few; V gene: TRBV12-3/TRBV12-4; CDR3 DNA: TGTGCCAGCAGTTTTACAGGAGAAAAACTGTTTTTT; CDR3 protein: CASSFTGEKLFF
J gene: TRBJ1-1; D gene: TRBD1; clone size: many; V gene: TRBV6-5; CDR3 DNA: TGTGCCAGCAGAGAGGGACAGAGAGCTTTCTTT; CDR3 protein: CASREGQRAFF
J gene: TRBJ1-2; D gene: -; clone size: many; V gene: TRBV20-1; CDR3 DNA: TGCAGTGCTAGAGGGATTTGGGGCTACACCTTC; CDR3 protein: CSARGIWGYTF
J gene: TRBJ1-2; D gene: TRBD1; clone size: -; V gene: TRBV27; CDR3 DNA: TGTGCCAGCAGTTTCGACAGGGGGTATGGCTACACCTTC; CDR3 protein: CASSFDRGYGYTF
J gene: TRBJ1-1; D gene: -; clone size: -; V gene: TRBV7-9; CDR3 DNA: TGTGCCAGCAGCTTAGGCCGCGAAGCTTTCTTT; CDR3 protein: CASSLGREAFF
J gene: TRBJ1-1; D gene: -; clone size: many; V gene: TRBV20-1; CDR3 DNA: TGCAGTGCTAGGAGCAGGGGACGAACCTTGAACACTGAAGCTTTCTTT; CDR3 protein: CSARSRGRTLNTEAFF
J gene: TRBJ2-2; D gene: -; clone size: many; V gene: TRBV5-5; CDR3 DNA: TGTGCCAGCAGCTCCTATATCACCGGGGAGCTGTTTTTT; CDR3 protein: CASSSYITGELFF
J gene: TRBJ1-3; D gene: TRBD1; clone size: few; V gene: TRBV9; CDR3 DNA: TGTGCCAGCAGCGTAGGGGACAGGGTACGAAACACCATATATTTT; CDR3 protein: CASSVGDRVRNTIYF
J gene: TRBJ1-5; D gene: TRBD1; clone size: -; V gene: TRBV28; CDR3 DNA: TGTGCCAGCAGTTCCCCTTCGGGGACAGCCAATAATCAGCCCCAGCATTTT; CDR3 protein: CASSSPSGTANNQPQHF
J gene: TRBJ2-7; D gene: TRBD1; clone size: many; V gene: TRBV5-4; CDR3 DNA: TGTGCCAGCAGCCCACAGGGGTCAGAGAACGAGCAGTACTTC; CDR3 protein: CASSPQGSENEQYF
J gene: TRBJ2-7; D gene: TRBD1; clone size: -; V gene: TRBV19; CDR3 DNA: TGTGCCAGTAGTTCCCGGACAGGGACGGACGAGCAGTACTTC; CDR3 protein: CASSSRTGTDEQYF
J gene: TRBJ2-5; D gene: TRBD2; clone size: -; V gene: TRBV19; CDR3 DNA: TGTGCCAGTATCTCGACTAGCGGGGGAAGAGAGACCCAGTACTTC; CDR3 protein: CASISTSGGRETQYF
J gene: TRBJ1-1; D gene: TRBD1; clone size: few; V gene: TRBV10-2; CDR3 DNA: TGCGCCAGCCAAGTCAGACAGGGGGAGAACACTGAAGCTTTCTTT; CDR3 protein: CASQVRQGENTEAFF
J gene: TRBJ2-3; D gene: TRBD2; clone size: few; V gene: TRBV28; CDR3 DNA: TGTGCCAGCAGTTTAAGGCGGGGGGGTAGCACAGATACGCAGTATTTT; CDR3 protein: CASSLRRGGSTDTQYF
J gene: TRBJ1-5; D gene: -; clone size: many; V gene: TRBV7-2; CDR3 DNA: TGTGCCAGCAGCCCCGATGCTCGCAATCAGCCCCAGCATTTT; CDR3 protein: CASSPDARNQPQHF
J gene: TRBJ2-2; D gene: TRBD2; clone size: -; V gene: TRBV3-1; CDR3 DNA: TGTGCCAGCTCGGAGAGACTAGCGATCACCGGGGAGCTGTTTTTT; CDR3 protein: CASSERLAITGELFF
J gene: TRBJ2-5; D gene: -; clone size: few; V gene: TRBV7-2; CDR3 DNA: TGTGCCAGCAGCCCCTGGGCGGGGGAGACCCAGTACTTC; CDR3 protein: CASSPWAGETQYF
J gene: TRBJ2-7; D gene: -; clone size: -; V gene: TRBV28; CDR3 DNA: TGTGCCAGCAGTCAGTCGGGTCCTCTACTTTACGAGCAGTACTTC; CDR3 protein: CASSQSGPLLYEQYF
J gene: TRBJ1-1; D gene: TRBD1; clone size: few; V gene: TRBV7-8; CDR3 DNA: TGTGCCAGCAGCTTAGCCGGGACAGGACTAAAAGCTTTCTTT; CDR3 protein: CASSLAGTGLKAFF
J gene: TRBJ1-1; D gene: -; clone size: -; V gene: TRBV5-1; CDR3 DNA: TGCGCCAGCAGCCGAACTGCAAGGGGGAACACTGAAGCTTTCTTT; CDR3 protein: CASSRTARGNTEAFF
J gene: TRBJ1-2; D gene: TRBD1; clone size: many; V gene: TRBV12-3/TRBV12-4; CDR3 DNA: TGTGCCAGCAGTTTATCCTCTGACAGGGGGAAGGGCTACACCTTC; CDR3 protein: CASSLSSDRGKGYTF
J gene: TRBJ2-5; D gene: TRBD2; clone size: -; V gene: TRBV7-3; CDR3 DNA: TGTGCCAGCAGCTTAACCCGGCTAGCGGGGGGTCAAGAGACCCAGTACTTC; CDR3 protein: CASSLTRLAGGQETQYF
J gene: TRBJ1-5; D gene: -; clone size: -; V gene: TRBV30; CDR3 DNA: TGTGCCTGGAGTGGCCAGCAGGGACAGCCCCAGCATTTT; CDR3 protein: CAWSGQQGQPQHF
J gene: TRBJ1-5; D gene: -; clone size: -; V gene: TRBV6-4; CDR3 DNA: TGTGCCAGCAGTGAGCGTCCAGGGACGGGGCCCCAGCATTTT; CDR3 protein: CASSERPGTGPQHF
J gene: TRBJ1-5; D gene: -; clone size: -; V gene: TRBV6-1; CDR3 DNA: TGTGCCAGCAGTGTGGGGGGAAATCAGCCCCAGCATTTT; CDR3 protein: CASSVGGNQPQHF
J gene: TRBJ1-3; D gene: -; clone size: -; V gene: TRBV5-1; CDR3 DNA: TGCGCCAGCAGCTTGGCCGGCAGCAGATTTGGAAACACCATATATTTT; CDR3 protein: CASSLAGSRFGNTIYF
J gene: TRBJ1-2; D gene: TRBD1; clone size: many; V gene: TRBV5-1; CDR3 DNA: TGCGCCAGCAGCACTGGGGACAGGGGACGTGGCTACACCTTC; CDR3 protein: CASSTGDRGRGYTF
J gene: TRBJ1-5; D gene: -; clone size: -; V gene: TRBV5-1; CDR3 DNA: TGCGCCAGCAGCCCCGGGCGGGGGGAGCCCCAGCATTTT; CDR3 protein: CASSPGRGEPQHF